The next 11 T cell receptor beta chains were all read from a single sample in a study of tumor and adjacent non-tumor tissue in lung cancer. The template was RNA from unsorted bulk tissue. More than 3 cm separated this lung sample from the edge of the tumor. A modified ARM-PCR protocol with three rounds of nested PCR amplified TCRbeta. TCRdb called the multiplex PCR reads again in MiXCR, with one record for every CDR3 protein. This sample carries more than 55,000 distinct CDR3 sequences, about 56% of them seen once, and the ten largest clones take about 30%. Material: distant non-tumor lung tissue. The receptors originated from a man between 65 and 79 years old with non-small cell lung cancer.

The chain employs TRBV24-1 and TRBJ2-2, with D unresolved. Germline V lookup: CDR1 KGHDR, CDR2 SFDVKD. Trimming left V 1 base short and J 1 base short, with 6 bases between. CDR3 length equals 15 residues. CDR3 loop: CATSDFEENTGELFF. DNA for the CDR3: TGTGCCACCAGTGATTTTGAAGAGAACACCGGGGAGCTGTTTTTT.

The chain has TRBV7-9 and TRBJ2-1; the D gene could be TRBD1 or TRBD2 (5 bases each). Trimming stripped 4 bases from V and 9 bases from J, with 28 bases between. This CDR3 has 18 amino acids. CDR1 and CDR2 from the germline V gene are SEHNR and FQNEAQ (reference sequence). The CDR3 bases are TGTGCCAGCAGCTCCCTCCTCTCCGGGACCCAATACGGAGTTGAGCAGTTCTTC. This gives the protein CASSSLLSGTQYGVEQFF. Variable domain in full (rest from reference TRBV7-9 and TRBJ2-1): DTGVSQNPRHKITKRGQNVTFRCDPISEHNRLYWYRQTLGQGPEFLTYFQNEAQLEKSRLLSDRFSAERPKGSFSTLEIQRTEQGDSAMYLCASSSLLSGTQYGVEQFFGPGTRLTVL.

This clonotype was seen a handful of times. Because the CDR3 is missing its conserved closing phenylalanine or tryptophan, this is likely a read error. This chain joins TRBV6-2 or TRBV6-3 and TRBJ2-5, with 7 bases aligning to TRBD2. J gave up 2 bases and V 0 bases, and 9 bases lay outside the gene matches. Germline CDR1 and CDR2: MNHEY and SVGEGT. This CDR3 spans 17 amino acids. The CDR3 spells CASSYSTSRGSQETQYL. CDR3 coding DNA: TGTGCCAGCAGTTACTCGACCTCGCGGGGGAGTCAAGAGACCCAGTACCTC.

The gene calls are TRBV6-6 and TRBJ2-7, with 8 bases identical to TRBD1. V dropped 7 bases and J dropped 6; count of bases not matched to a gene: 14. This CDR3 comprises 15 residues. Germline values: CDR1 MNHNY, CDR2 SVGAGI (reference sequence). The CDR3 is CASKPPQTGASEQYF. CDR3 DNA sequence: TGTGCCAGCAAGCCACCACAGACAGGGGCCAGCGAGCAGTACTTC.

The V call is TRBV5-1, the J call TRBJ2-3; no firm D call. V was trimmed by 0 bases and J by 2 bases, leaving 10 bases between them. The CDR3 loop spans 15 amino acids. Germline lookup yields CDR1 SGHRS and CDR2 YFSETQ. The DNA of the CDR3 is TGCGCCAGCAGCTTGGAACCGATAACCACAGATACGCAGTATTTT. Translating it yields CASSLEPITTDTQYF.

With regard to this clonotype: It may be a read error: a sequence one base away is much more abundant. V gene TRBV6-1 combines with J gene TRBJ1-1; D unresolved. The V gene's germline CDR1 is MNHNS and CDR2 SASEGT. The CDR3 consists of 14 residues. CDR3 in amino acids: CACSESELNTEAFF. CDR3 DNA: TGTGCCTGCAGTGAGTCTGAATTGAACACTGAAGCTTTCTTT.

On this clonotype itself: A read error may account for a junction end that differs from germline. The V and J genes are TRBV10-3 and TRBJ2-2; maybe TRBD2 (5 bases). The germline CDR1 and CDR2 sequences are ENHRY and SYGVKD. The length of the CDR3 is 15 residues. CDR3 sequence: CAISESGSAAGKLFF. The CDR3 DNA is TGTGCCATCAGTGAGTCAGGGAGCGCAGCCGGGAAGCTGTTTTTT.

A few counts support this clonotype. Here the CDR3 omits its conserved ending phenylalanine or tryptophan, so a read error is the likely source. This chain connects TRBV20-1 to TRBJ2-1, with a weak D call TRBD1 (5 bases). From germline, CDR1 is DFQATT and CDR2 SNEGSKA (reference sequence). V lost 1 base and J 6 bases, leaving 10 bases between the germline ends. There are 13 residues in the CDR3. The CDR3 here is CSARGQGPNEQFL. The CDR3 bases are TGCAGTGCTAGAGGGCAGGGTCCCAATGAGCAGTTCTTA.

This clonotype appeared a few times. This chain joins TRBV20-1 and TRBJ2-1, with 12 bases identical to TRBD2. The CDR3 is 15 residues long. The germline gives CDR1 DFQATT, CDR2 SNEGSKA (reference sequence). The junction had 10 bases not matched to a gene; V was cut back by 1 base and J by 12 bases. The CDR3 DNA sequence: TGCAGTGCTAGAGGTTGGACTAGCGGGGCGACAGGGCAGTTCTTC. Protein sequence: CSARGWTSGATGQFF.

To note about this clonotype: This may be a read error, as it is one base from a much larger clone. The chain recombines TRBV7-8 with TRBJ1-2, with a possible D match to TRBD1 (6 bases). Germline-derived CDR1 and CDR2 are SGHVS and FQNEAQ. Trimming left V 1 base short and J 6 bases short, with 15 bases between. This CDR3 has 15 residues. For the CDR3, the DNA is TGTGCCAGCAGCTTAGTCGCAGGCAAGGGGGATGGCTACACCTTC. The encoded protein is CASSLVAGKGDGYTF.

The chain has TRBV28 and TRBJ2-7; D possibly matches TRBD1 or TRBD2 (5 bases each). V was pared by 5 bases and J by 0 bases, with 14 bases between. CDR1 is MDHEN, CDR2 SYDVKM, per germline. The CDR3 is made up of 15 amino acids. The CDR3 bases are TGTGCCAGCAGTACGGGACGGGCGAACTCCTACGAGCAGTACTTC. Amino acid sequence: CASSTGRANSYEQYF. The whole variable domain, remainder taken from reference TRBV28 and TRBJ2-7, is DVKVTQSSRYLVKRTGEKVFLECVQDMDHENMFWYRQDPGLGLRLIYFSYDVKMKEKGDIPEGYSVSREKKERFSLILESASTNQTSMYLCASSTGRANSYEQYFGPGTRLTVT.